Shown below are 6 T cell receptor beta chains from a single sample sequenced in a study of blood T cell repertoires in COVID-19. The method was immunoSEQ multiplex PCR; TCRdb's version includes in-frame clones alone and lacks a portion of them. Counted here are around 280,000 clones, around 88% occurring once; the ten biggest clones make up about 6%. Sequenced: PBMCs or T cells enriched from blood (not recorded which). The receptor source for this set is a woman aged 40 to 55 who had recovered from COVID-19.

V is TRBV29-1 and J is TRBJ1-2; D may be TRBD1 (5 bases). This CDR3 is built from 12 residues. Germline lookup yields CDR1 SQVTM and CDR2 ANQGSEA. The ends were cut back, 4 bases at V and 3 bases at J, with 9 bases in the middle. This chain's CDR3 is CSVGDRYYGYTF. CDR3 bases: TGCAGCGTTGGTGACAGATACTATGGCTACACCTTC.

The chain links TRBV4-3 to TRBJ1-3; a possible D gene is TRBD1 (6 bases). The V gene's germline CDR1 is LGHNA and CDR2 YSLEER. The germline V and J ends were trimmed by 4 bases and 4 bases, with 17 bases remaining between them. The CDR3 contains 16 residues. CDR3 in DNA: TGCGCCAGCAGCCGGTCCCGGGACAATCCCGGAAACACCATATATTTT. Translating it yields CASSRSRDNPGNTIYF.

About this clone itself: Other DNA variants within this sample encode the same CDR3. The chain joins TRBV10-1 to TRBJ2-1; 9 bases align to TRBD2. Looked up from germline, CDR1 is WNHNN and CDR2 is SYGVQD (reference sequence). Losses at the gene ends were 6 bases for V and 7 bases for J; bases not matched to a gene: 4. This CDR3 comprises 13 residues. The CDR3 here is CASSESGRNEQFF. The CDR3 nucleotides read TGCGCCAGCAGCGAAAGCGGGAGGAATGAGCAGTTCTTC.

J is TRBJ1-3 and V is TRBV28; tentatively, D is TRBD1 (5 bases). This CDR3 is 14 amino acids long. CDR1 MDHEN and CDR2 SYDVKM come from the germline V gene. V shed 10 bases and J shed 7 bases, with 20 bases lying between them. The CDR3 loop is CATRVAGRSNTIYF. CDR3 coding DNA: TGTGCCACCAGGGTGGCAGGGAGGTCCAACACCATATATTTT.

The chain recombines TRBV9 with TRBJ2-1; D ambiguous. Looked up from germline, CDR1 is SGDLS and CDR2 is YYNGEE. The CDR3 loop spans 15 amino acids. V dropped 0 bases and J dropped 0 bases, with 7 bases sitting between them. This CDR3 is CASSVASASYNEQFF. CDR3 nucleotides: TGTGCCAGCAGCGTAGCTAGTGCCTCCTACAATGAGCAGTTCTTC.

The chain is built from TRBV9 and TRBJ2-3; TRBD2 matches 7 bases. The CDR3 covers 17 residues. With 3 bases clipped from V and 1 base from J, the junction kept 11 bases outside the gene matches. CDR1 is SGDLS and CDR2 is YYNGEE in the germline V gene. The CDR3 spells CASSARTGLGGTDTQYF. CDR3 nucleotides: TGTGCCAGCAGCGCACGAACCGGACTAGGGGGCACAGATACGCAGTATTTT.